These 9 T cell receptor beta chains originate from one sample sequenced in a study of CD8 T cells in ankylosing spondylitis. Their cognate antigens are unknown. Findings and limits, study-wide: Typical of ankylosing spondylitis blood, it appeared, was a TCR beta motif of eight highly homologous variants.

MiXCR, applied by TCRdb to the 5' RACE reads, yields one record per CDR3 protein. The repertoire holds fewer than 650,000 distinct CDR3 sequences, with 10% to 15% as singletons. Sequencing input: blood, either unsorted or a sorted T cell fraction (not recorded which). These receptor sequences come from a male donor with ankylosing spondylitis.

This clonotype has more than one count but fewer than ten. The chain carries TRBV29-1 and TRBJ1-2; no firm D call. With 6 bases removed from V and 3 bases from J, the gap between germline ends came to 14 bases. CDR3 size: 13 residues. In germline, CDR1 is SQVTM, CDR2 ANQGSEA. The CDR3 protein is CSVHGGSDYGYTF. The CDR3 nucleotides read TGCAGCGTCCACGGAGGGTCGGACTATGGCTACACCTTC.

This clonotype came up a few times. CDR3 amino acids: CASSRDRGFSEAFF. The CDR3, as DNA: TGTGCCAGCAGTCGGGACAGGGGCTTTTCAGAAGCTTTCTTT. This chain joins TRBV7-2 and TRBJ1-1, with TRBD1 identical over 10 bases. Germline V CDR1 and CDR2: SGHTA, FQGNSA. The CDR3 runs to 14 residues. The V gene end was trimmed by 6 bases and the J gene end by 8 bases; junction bases not matched to a gene: 9.

The V gene is TRBV6-6, the J gene TRBJ1-6; possible D gene TRBD1, 5 bases. CDR3 length: 12 amino acids. Trimming removed 6 bases from V and 7 bases from J, with 7 bases in between. Germline loops: CDR1 MNHNY, CDR2 SVGAGI (reference sequence). The chain's CDR3 is CASRDNNSPLHF. The CDR3 nucleotides read TGTGCCAGCAGGGACAACAATTCACCCCTCCACTTT.

J is TRBJ2-2 and V is TRBV29-1; 7 bases align to TRBD1. With 5 bases clipped from V and 6 bases from J, the junction kept 9 bases outside the gene matches. Germline CDR1 reads SQVTM; CDR2 reads ANQGSEA. This CDR3 comprises 14 residues. As DNA, the CDR3 is TGCAGCGTTACAGGGGAGAAGGGGGCCGGGGAGCTGTTTTTT. Residues: CSVTGEKGAGELFF.

This clonotype appeared a few times. The chain uses TRBV28 and TRBJ2-3, with TRBD2 identical over 8 bases. Per the germline V gene, CDR1 is MDHEN and CDR2 is SYDVKM. J was trimmed by 1 base and V by 5 bases; bases with no gene match: 5. CDR3 length: 15 amino acids. The CDR3 spells CASSLSGTGTDTQYF. CDR3 nucleotides: TGTGCCAGCAGTCTTAGCGGGACTGGCACAGATACGCAGTATTTT.

The CDR3 DNA is TGTGCCAGCAGCCTGGGACTAGCCTTGACCCTTTTCTTC. Translated, it gives CASSLGLALTLFF. The rearrangement joins TRBV14 to TRBJ2-1; 9 bases match TRBD2. In germline, CDR1 is SGHDN, CDR2 FVKESK. The length of the CDR3 is 13 residues. V trimming: 4 bases; J trimming: 16 bases; junction bases outside the gene matches: 11.

This clonotype was seen many times. This chain connects TRBV12-3 or TRBV12-4 to TRBJ2-2, with unresolved D. This CDR3 spans 14 amino acids. V was shortened by 3 bases and J by 2 bases, with 7 bases between the two germline ends. This CDR3 reads CASSLAYNTGELFF. The CDR3 DNA reads TGTGCCAGCAGTTTGGCCTATAACACCGGGGAGCTGTTTTTT.

This clonotype was detected a few times. This rearrangement joins TRBV5-1 to TRBJ2-1; 8 bases are shared with TRBD2. Germline V gene lookup returns CDR1 SGHRS and CDR2 YFSETQ. V was pared by 3 bases and J by 7 bases, with 9 bases of the junction left unmatched. The CDR3 runs to 15 residues. The CDR3 region has the DNA TGCGCCAGCAGCTCCGTAGCGGGAACGGGTAATGAGCAGTTCTTC. It yields the protein CASSSVAGTGNEQFF.

This clonotype has more than one count but fewer than ten. This chain joins TRBV11-3 and TRBJ1-4; D perhaps matches TRBD1 (6 bases). The CDR3 extends over 16 amino acids. Germline-derived CDR1 and CDR2 are SGHNT and YENEEA. V was shortened by 5 bases and J by 4 bases, with 17 bases between the two germline ends. The CDR3 spells CASSEVGANLNEKLFF. CDR3 sequence (DNA): TGTGCCAGCAGCGAGGTGGGGGCTAACCTTAATGAAAAACTGTTTTTT. The full variable domain, in which reference TRBV11-3 and TRBJ1-4 provide the parts outside the CDR3, is EAGVVQSPRYKIIEKKQPVAFWCNPISGHNTLYWYLQNLGQGPELLIRYENEEAVDDSQLPKDRFSAERLKGVDSTLKIQPAELGDSAVYLCASSEVGANLNEKLFFGSGTQLSVL.